A single sample gave rise to the 27 T cell receptor beta chains below, sequenced in a study of post-analysis software for immune sequencing data. No cognate antigen is known for these TCRs. Built from TCR beta cDNA, the libraries had unique molecular identifiers in them. TCRdb fed the PCR reads into MiXCR, producing one record per CDR3 protein. The sample has 740,000 or so distinct CDR3 sequences; roughly 58% are singletons. General study points: Elevated frequency relative to controls characterized 4 or 5 TRBV segments in patients, TRBV5-6, TRBV5-1 and TRBV20-1 among them.

The sequenced sample was blood. All receptors derive from a girl aged 10-17 years with multiple sclerosis.

The V call is TRBV5-1, the J call TRBJ2-5; 8 nucleotides match TRBD2. Germline CDR1 and CDR2: SGHRS and YFSETQ. The ends lost 1 base at V and 5 bases at J; junction bases unmatched: 10. CDR3 length: 16 amino acids. The CDR3 here is CASSLTSGVPRETQYF. The CDR3 DNA follows: TGCGCCAGCAGCTTGACTAGCGGAGTGCCCCGGGAGACCCAGTACTTC.

This rearrangement joins TRBV3-1 to TRBJ2-1; TRBD1 agrees at 8 bases. The CDR3 sequence is 16 residues long. Trimming cost V 3 bases and J 7 bases; bases outside gene matches: 11. The germline V gene has CDR1 LGHDT and CDR2 YNNKEL (reference sequence). The CDR3 DNA follows: TGTGCCAGCAGCCAGGGTATCTCAGGGGGCCGGAATGAGCAGTTCTTC. Translating gives CASSQGISGGRNEQFF.

The chain uses TRBV18 and TRBJ1-1; 7 nucleotides match TRBD1. The V gene end was trimmed by 3 bases and the J gene end by 0 bases; junction bases not matched to a gene: 13. The CDR3 is 18 residues long. Germline assignment: CDR1 KGHSH and CDR2 LQKENI. The CDR3 reads CASSPTYGAGGLNTEAFF. The CDR3 DNA follows: TGTGCCAGCTCACCGACCTATGGGGCAGGGGGATTGAACACTGAAGCTTTCTTT. Full variable domain (missing parts from reference TRBV18 and TRBJ1-1): NAGVMQNPRHLVRRRGQEARLRCSPMKGHSHVYWYRQLPEEGLKFMVYLQKENIIDESGMPKERFSAEFPKEGPSILRIQQVVRGDSAAYFCASSPTYGAGGLNTEAFFGQGTRLTVV.

The V call is TRBV15, the J call TRBJ2-7; maybe TRBD2 (5 bases). Germline CDR1 and CDR2: LNHNV and YYDKDF (reference sequence). The CDR3 is 13 amino acids. V shed 0 bases and J shed 5 bases, with 8 bases lying between them. CDR3 sequence reads: CATSRDFGDEQYF. The CDR3 DNA follows: TGTGCCACCAGCAGAGATTTCGGGGACGAGCAGTACTTC.

The rearrangement uses TRBV29-1 and TRBJ1-2; unclear D gene. CDR1 is SQVTM, CDR2 ANQGSEA, per germline. This CDR3 comprises 12 residues. The germline V and J ends were trimmed by 1 base and 7 bases, with 10 bases remaining between them. Written as DNA, the CDR3 is TGCAGCGTTGAAGGTAGGGTGTCTGGCTACACCTTC. Translated: CSVEGRVSGYTF. Supplemented by reference TRBV29-1 and TRBJ1-2, the full variable domain reads SAVISQKPSRDICQRGTSLTIQCQVDSQVTMMFWYRQQPGQSLTLIATANQGSEATYESGFVIDKFPISRPNLTFSTLTVSNMSPEDSSIYLCSVEGRVSGYTFGSGTRLTVV.

This clonotype was observed a few times. V gene TRBV7-3 combines with J gene TRBJ2-2; TRBD1 might be the D (6 bases). Trimming stripped 5 bases from V and 0 bases from J, with 10 bases between. This CDR3 comprises 15 residues. The germline gives CDR1 SGHTA, CDR2 FQGTGA. In DNA form, the CDR3 reads TGTGCCAGCAGCCAGGACAGCGCGAACACCGGGGAGCTGTTTTTT. The encoded protein is CASSQDSANTGELFF.

The gene calls are TRBV2 and TRBJ2-5, with TRBD2 matching 10 bases. Trimming took 3 bases from V and 2 from J; bases not matched to a gene: 9. Germline V gene sequence: CDR1 SNHLY, CDR2 FYNNEI. The CDR3 is 17 residues long. This CDR3 reads CASSDSLAGAGQETQYF. CDR3 DNA sequence: TGTGCCAGCAGTGACTCCCTAGCGGGGGCTGGTCAAGAGACCCAGTACTTC.

This clonotype was detected only a few times. The J gene is TRBJ1-1, the V gene TRBV5-1; D perhaps matches TRBD1 (6 bases). V shed 2 bases and J shed 2 bases, with 10 bases lying between them. The CDR3 is 14 amino acids. CDR1 and CDR2 from the germline V gene are SGHRS and YFSETQ. The CDR3 sequence is CASSFRQANTEAFF. CDR3 coding DNA: TGCGCCAGCAGCTTTCGACAGGCCAACACTGAAGCTTTCTTT.

This chain connects TRBV7-2 to TRBJ1-1; D is perhaps TRBD1 (5 bases). The CDR3 totals 13 residues. CDR1 and CDR2 from the germline V gene are SGHTA and FQGNSA. Trimming left V 5 bases short and J 10 bases short, with 17 bases between. The CDR3 region is CASSPGQGRLAFF. The DNA for the CDR3 is TGTGCCAGCAGCCCCGGCCAGGGCAGGCTAGCTTTCTTT.

This CDR3 is CASSFGLEGNEQFF. DNA for the CDR3: TGCGCCAGCAGCTTCGGACTAGAAGGTAATGAGCAGTTCTTC. V is TRBV5-1 and J is TRBJ2-1, with TRBD2 matching 7 bases. The V gene end was trimmed by 2 bases and the J gene end by 7 bases; junction bases not matched to a gene: 6. This CDR3 is 14 amino acids long. Germline V lookup: CDR1 SGHRS, CDR2 YFSETQ.

This clonotype was seen a single time. The chain combines TRBV7-2 with TRBJ2-3; tentative D call: TRBD1 (6 bases). Trimming removed 1 base at V and 0 bases at J, with 8 bases between. This CDR3 spans 15 amino acids. CDR1 and CDR2 (germline): SGHTA, FQGNSA. CDR3 loop: CASSLGGQSTDTQYF. Written as DNA, the CDR3 is TGTGCCAGCAGCTTAGGGGGGCAGAGCACAGATACGCAGTATTTT.

This clonotype was recorded a few times. The rearrangement joins TRBV12-3 or TRBV12-4 to TRBJ2-7, with 9 bases fitting TRBD2. After removal of 7 bases from V and 2 bases from J, the junction contained 6 bases not matched to a gene. CDR3 size: 14 residues. Here the CDR3 DNA reads TGTGCCAGCAAACAGACTAGCGGAACCTACGAGCAGTACTTC. Amino acid sequence: CASKQTSGTYEQYF.

This rearrangement joins TRBV4-2 to TRBJ2-5, with no clear D. The germline gives CDR1 LGHNA, CDR2 YNFKEQ. CDR3 length equals 13 residues. Trimming removed 2 bases at V and 4 bases at J, with 8 bases between. CDR3 nucleotide sequence: TGTGCCAGCAGCCAAAATATGGTAGAGACCCAGTACTTC. Its protein is CASSQNMVETQYF.

The table lists this clonotype with a count of one. The chain recombines TRBV5-1 with TRBJ2-7, with unresolved D. The CDR3 extends over 13 amino acids. Trimming took 4 bases from V and 6 from J, leaving 14 bases between them. CDR1 is SGHRS, CDR2 YFSETQ, per germline. The CDR3 coding sequence is TGCGCCAGCAGCCCTGCCTTTCTGGGCGAGCAGTACTTC. This sequence encodes CASSPAFLGEQYF.

This clonotype has a handful of counts. V is TRBV5-1 and J is TRBJ2-5, with 9 bases that match TRBD2. The J call could be wrong; TRBJ2-7 is a better fit for the DNA end. This CDR3 region has 14 residues. CDR1 SGHRS and CDR2 YFSETQ come from the germline V gene. CDR3 DNA sequence: TGCGCCAGCGGCCGGGGTAGCGGGAGCTACGAGCAGTACTTC. It yields the protein CASGRGSGSYEQYF.

This clonotype was counted between two and nine times. This CDR3 reads CASSPIGIETQYF. In nucleotides, the CDR3 is TGTGCCAGCTCACCAATTGGAATAGAGACCCAGTACTTC. The chain links TRBV18 to TRBJ2-5, with no clear D. The CDR3 runs to 13 residues. The ends were cut back, 2 bases at V and 4 bases at J, with 8 bases in the middle. Germline values: CDR1 KGHSH, CDR2 LQKENI.

V is TRBV29-1 and J is TRBJ2-7; D possibly matches TRBD1 or TRBD2 (5 bases each). Germline CDR1 SQVTM, CDR2 ANQGSEA. The CDR3 is 12 residues long. The V end was cut by 6 bases, the J end by 2 bases, with 11 bases between. DNA of the CDR3: TGCAGCGTACGACCGGGACCCTACGAGCAGTACTTC. This codes for CSVRPGPYEQYF.

This chain connects TRBV12-3 or TRBV12-4 to TRBJ1-2; 10 positions agree with TRBD1. V was clipped by 5 bases and J by 5 bases; unmatched bases: 5. The CDR3 has 14 amino acids. The CDR3 nucleotides read TGTGCCAGCAGTACAAGGACAGGGGGATATGGCTACACCTTC. This codes for CASSTRTGGYGYTF.

This sequence joins TRBV7-2 and TRBJ1-5; TRBD1 matches 8 bases. Looked up from germline, CDR1 is SGHTA and CDR2 is FQGNSA. This CDR3 spans 14 amino acids. Trimming at V came to 4 bases and at J to 7 bases, leaving 6 bases not matched to a gene. As DNA, the CDR3 is TGTGCCAGCAGCTCGACAGGGGAGGCGCAGCCCCAGCATTTT. Translating it yields CASSSTGEAQPQHF.

The chain has TRBV25-1 and TRBJ1-2; D is possibly TRBD1 (6 bases). The ends were cut back, 4 bases at V and 4 bases at J, with 10 bases in the middle. Germline CDR1 MGHDK, CDR2 SYGVNS. The CDR3 contains 13 residues. In nucleotides, the CDR3 is TGTGCCAGCAGTGTACAGGGATTCTATGGCTACACCTTC. Its protein is CASSVQGFYGYTF.

This clonotype has a handful of counts. The V call is TRBV6-4, the J call TRBJ1-2, with 7 bases matching TRBD1. Losses at the gene ends were 8 bases for V and 6 bases for J; bases not matched to a gene: 18. This CDR3 contains 16 residues. Germline V gives CDR1 MRHNA, CDR2 SNTAGT. CDR3: CASRPRQGLASHGYTF. The CDR3 DNA reads as TGTGCCAGCCGGCCCCGACAGGGTCTGGCATCTCATGGCTACACCTTC.

The CDR3 reads CASMQLREQYF. CDR3 sequence (DNA): TGTGCCAGCATGCAGTTGCGCGAGCAGTACTTC. This chain links TRBV6-1 with TRBJ2-7, with D unclear. CDR3 length: 11 residues. Germline V gives CDR1 MNHNS, CDR2 SASEGT. Deletions cut 7 bases from V and 6 bases from J, with 10 bases between.

The chain employs TRBV7-6 and TRBJ2-7; TRBD2 matches at 8 bases. V was pared by 5 bases and J by 3 bases, with 15 bases of the junction left unmatched. The CDR3 runs 17 residues. Germline CDR1 and CDR2: SGHVS and FNYEAQ. DNA of the CDR3: TGTGCCAGCAGCCACGAGGGGGGTGAGCGGGGGAACTACGAGCAGTACTTC. As protein: CASSHEGGERGNYEQYF.

This sequence joins TRBV6-1 and TRBJ2-1; D might be TRBD1 or TRBD2, each matching 5 bases. Germline-derived CDR1 and CDR2 are MNHNS and SASEGT. This CDR3 comprises 16 residues. V lost 4 bases to trimming and J lost 5 bases, with 18 bases between them. In DNA form, the CDR3 reads TGTGCCAGCAGTGCCTGGGACGTCCCCTCTGACAATGAGCAGTTCTTC. Protein product: CASSAWDVPSDNEQFF.

This sequence joins TRBV20-1 and TRBJ2-3, with 12 bases that match TRBD2. CDR1 is DFQATT, CDR2 SNEGSKA, per germline (reference sequence). V shed 2 bases and J 1 base; nucleotides not matched to a gene: 7. The CDR3 covers 17 residues. The CDR3 region is CSARYLAGGPGTDTQYF. In DNA form, the CDR3 reads TGCAGTGCTAGATATCTAGCGGGAGGGCCGGGCACAGATACGCAGTATTTT.

V gene TRBV29-1 combines with J gene TRBJ2-6; perhaps D is TRBD1 or TRBD2 (6 bases each). V lost 4 bases and J lost 2, with 24 bases in between. Germline CDR1 is SQVTM and CDR2 is ANQGSEA. The CDR3 consists of 19 residues. CDR3 loop: CSVGPLGGRDRAGANVLTF. For the CDR3, the DNA is TGCAGCGTTGGTCCCCTGGGGGGCAGGGATAGAGCTGGGGCCAACGTCCTGACTTTC.

Turning to this clonotype: The junction and the germline gene differ at one end; a read error may be behind it. The CDR3 sequence is CASSLVAGSYNEQFF. For the CDR3, the DNA is TGTGCCAGCAGCTTGGTAGCGGGGTCTTACAATGAGCAGTTCTTC. The chain has TRBV5-1 and TRBJ2-1; TRBD2 agrees at 8 bases. Germline assignment: CDR1 SGHRS and CDR2 YFSETQ. The CDR3 has 15 amino acids.